What follows describes a single T cell receptor beta chain. As yet, its antigen is unknown. Germline V gives CDR1 LNHDA, CDR2 SQIVND (reference sequence). CDR3 size: 13 residues. Trimming cost V 8 bases and J 7 bases; bases outside gene matches: 7. The record originates from a study of cytomegalovirus exposure and HLA in healthy donors. Primers for the PCR totalled 60 Vbeta and 13 Jbeta. The method was immunoSEQ multiplex PCR; TCRdb's version includes in-frame clones alone and lacks a portion of them. This table holds roughly 50,000 clones, approximately 81% found once. Study outcomes and limitations: The authors assumed roughly uniform sequencing depth across donors for presence/absence analyses. 164 TCR beta chains were listed as cytomegalovirus-associated. The study dropped some indistinguishable V segments, TRBV6-2 and TRBV6-3 among them. Productive status was seen about 87% or about 30% of the time for most TCR beta V segments in an earlier analysis.

V is TRBV19 and J is TRBJ2-1; 8 bases line up with TRBD1. This receptor was obtained from a woman between 18 and 29 years old in good health and CMV-seronegative. The sequenced sample was PBMCs. This CDR3 is CASYRDRYNEQFF. In nucleotides, the CDR3 is TGTGCCAGTTACCGGGACAGGTATAATGAGCAGTTCTTC.